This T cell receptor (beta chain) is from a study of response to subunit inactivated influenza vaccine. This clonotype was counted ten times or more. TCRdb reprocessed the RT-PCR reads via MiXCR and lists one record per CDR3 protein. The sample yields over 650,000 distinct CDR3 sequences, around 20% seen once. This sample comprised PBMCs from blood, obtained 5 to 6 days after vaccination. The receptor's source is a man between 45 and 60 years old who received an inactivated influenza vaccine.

CDR3 coding DNA: TGTGCCAGCAGCCAGGTCCCGGGACTAGCAGGACAGACCCAGTACTTC. Residues: CASSQVPGLAGQTQYF. The chain is built from TRBV7-9 and TRBJ2-5; 9 bases line up with TRBD2. This CDR3 comprises 16 residues. The V gene end was trimmed by 5 bases and the J gene end by 6 bases; junction bases not matched to a gene: 13. Germline V gene sequence: CDR1 SEHNR, CDR2 FQNEAQ (reference sequence).